These T cell receptor beta chains were read from a single sample in a study of blood T cell repertoires in COVID-19. Assay used: immunoSEQ multiplex PCR; TCRdb lists only in-frame clones, some missing. This table has under 500,000 clones, 70% to 90% appearing once. Material for sequencing was PBMCs or T cells enriched from blood (not recorded which). The source of these receptors is a woman under 30 with acute COVID-19. Each CDR3 is given with its conserved first and last residue. Each record gives: V gene, D gene, clone size, J gene, CDR3 DNA, CDR3 protein. D genes are given only for firm matches. Only some rows state a clone size, as once, few, many or a class for expanded clones.

TRBV6-5,TRBD2,NA,TRBJ2-1,TGTGCCAGCAGTTCCGAACGCCGGGGGGCCTACAATGAGCAGTTCTTC,CASSSERRGAYNEQFF
TRBV6-5,NA,NA,TRBJ2-5,TGTGCCAGCAGTTACTCAACCACGGGGAGGGAGACCCAGTACTTC,CASSYSTTGRETQYF
TRBV28,TRBD2,few,TRBJ2-3,TGTGCCAGCAGTTTGGGGGGACTAGCGGGAGTGGCTACGCAGTATTTT,CASSLGGLAGVATQYF
TRBV27,TRBD1,NA,TRBJ1-2,TGTGCCAGCAGTTTACGGACAGGGCTGGGCTACACCTTC,CASSLRTGLGYTF
TRBV2,NA,NA,TRBJ2-4,TGTGCCAGCAGTGTCGACAGGCTAGCCAAAAACATTCAGTACTTC,CASSVDRLAKNIQYF
TRBV29-1,NA,NA,TRBJ1-1,TGCAGCGTTGTCAGGCTGAACACTGAAGCTTTCTTT,CSVVRLNTEAFF
TRBV5-1,NA,few,TRBJ2-2,TGCGCCAGCAGCTTGGGAGGGTCGTGGACCGGGGAGCTGTTTTTT,CASSLGGSWTGELFF
TRBV7-2,TRBD1,many,TRBJ2-5,TGTGCCAGCAGCTCCAGGGGGACACAAGAGACCCAGTACTTC,CASSSRGTQETQYF
TRBV9,NA,NA,TRBJ1-2,TGTGCCAGCAGCCTGAACAGGGCCGCAAACTATGGCTACACCTTC,CASSLNRAANYGYTF
TRBV10-3,TRBD1,NA,TRBJ1-1,TGTGCCATCAGTGGACAGGGTCGAACTGAAGCTTTCTTT,CAISGQGRTEAFF
TRBV15,TRBD1,once,TRBJ2-7,TGTGCCACCAGCAGAGATCTAATGAGACAGGGCCCTCAGCAGTACTTC,CATSRDLMRQGPQQYF
TRBV4-1,NA,NA,TRBJ2-1,TGCGCCAGCAGCCAAGGACTGAGAGACAATGAGCAGTTCTTC,CASSQGLRDNEQFF
TRBV28,TRBD1,NA,TRBJ2-1,TGTGCCAGCAGTTTAGTAGCAGGGGGCACCTACAATGAGCAGTTCTTC,CASSLVAGGTYNEQFF
TRBV4-2,TRBD1,NA,TRBJ1-6,TGTGCCAGCAGCCAAGATAACGGACAGGGTAATTCACCCCTCCACTTT,CASSQDNGQGNSPLHF
TRBV5-1,TRBD2,NA,TRBJ2-3,TGCGCCAGCGCTGGAAGTAGCGGGGGTGGGGATACGCAGTATTTT,CASAGSSGGGDTQYF
TRBV28,TRBD1,NA,TRBJ1-5,TGTGCCAGCAGTTTATCGCCGGGACAGGGCCTACCTGGCAATCAGCCCCAGCATTTT,CASSLSPGQGLPGNQPQHF
TRBV10-1,NA,NA,TRBJ2-7,TGCGCCAGCGCCCCTCCGGGAAGGGCCTACGAGCAGTACTTC,CASAPPGRAYEQYF
TRBV28,NA,NA,TRBJ1-1,TGTGCCAGCAGAGTACAGGCGAACACTGAAGCTTTCTTT,CASRVQANTEAFF
TRBV19,NA,NA,TRBJ2-1,TGTGCCAGCTTCGGCTACAATGAGCAGTTCTTC,CASFGYNEQFF
TRBV4-3,NA,NA,TRBJ1-1,TGCGCCAGCAGCCAAGCTTGGGGAGTGGCGGCTTTCTTT,CASSQAWGVAAFF
TRBV27,NA,NA,TRBJ2-7,TGTGCCAGCAGTTTCTCTAGTCTGGGCTACGAGCAGTACTTC,CASSFSSLGYEQYF
TRBV19,NA,once,TRBJ2-3,TGTGCCAGTAGTTCCCGCAGGGGAGAGACAGATACGCAGTATTTT,CASSSRRGETDTQYF
TRBV13,TRBD2,NA,TRBJ2-2,TGTGCCAGCAGCTCTACTAGGACTAGCGGGGGGGCGCGTACCGGGGAGCTGTTTTTT,CASSSTRTSGGARTGELFF
TRBV5-1,TRBD1,NA,TRBJ2-1,TGCGCCAGCAGCTCGGCCGGGACAGCCTCCGGTGAGCAGTTCTTC,CASSSAGTASGEQFF
TRBV6-6,TRBD1,NA,TRBJ1-6,TGTGCCAGCAGTCAGGGGGTTTGGCTCGATATTTATAATTCACCCCTCCACTTT,CASSQGVWLDIYNSPLHF
TRBV18,TRBD1,NA,TRBJ2-7,TGTGCCAGCTCACCAATAATGGGACAGGACAGCGAGCAGTACTTC,CASSPIMGQDSEQYF
TRBV6-2/TRBV6-3,NA,NA,TRBJ2-7,TGTGCCAGCAGCTCCGACATTTCCGAGCAGTACTTC,CASSSDISEQYF
TRBV5-1,TRBD1,NA,TRBJ2-7,TGCGCCAGCAGCTTACAGGGGACCTACGAGCAGTACTTC,CASSLQGTYEQYF
TRBV11-2,TRBD2,NA,TRBJ2-7,TGTGCCAGCAGCGGCGGGACTAGCGGAAGTTACGAGCAGTACTTC,CASSGGTSGSYEQYF
TRBV3-1/TRBV3-2,NA,NA,TRBJ1-4,TGTGCCAGCAGCCCGACAGGTCAGGAAAAACTGTTTTTT,CASSPTGQEKLFF
TRBV3-1/TRBV3-2,NA,NA,TRBJ1-4,TGTGCCAGCAGCCAAGATCACAGGCGATTTGAAAAACTGTTTTTT,CASSQDHRRFEKLFF
TRBV7-9,TRBD1,NA,TRBJ1-6,TGTGCCAGCAGCTTAACTGGACAGGGGGCAAATTCACCCCTCCACTTT,CASSLTGQGANSPLHF
TRBV5-5,NA,NA,TRBJ1-2,TGTGCCAGCAGCTCTAGATCTAGGTCCCTCTACTATGGCTACACCTTC,CASSSRSRSLYYGYTF
TRBV28,NA,NA,TRBJ1-1,TGTGCCGCCACCTCCCGGGGAACGAACACTGAAGCTTTCTTT,CAATSRGTNTEAFF
TRBV18,TRBD1,once,TRBJ1-5,TGTGCCAGCTCACCACGGATTGGACAGGAGTATCAGCCCCAGCATTTT,CASSPRIGQEYQPQHF
TRBV3-1/TRBV3-2,NA,NA,TRBJ1-2,TGTGCCAGCAGACAAGGACAGTACAGCTCGGGCTACACCTTC,CASRQGQYSSGYTF
TRBV7-2,NA,NA,TRBJ1-5,TGTGCCAGCAGCTCCCATCCACAGGCCCAGCCCCAGCATTTT,CASSSHPQAQPQHF
TRBV24-1,TRBD2,NA,TRBJ2-3,TGTGCCACCAGTGCCTCTTGGGGGGGAGACACAGATACGCAGTATTTT,CATSASWGGDTDTQYF
TRBV4-1,TRBD2,NA,TRBJ2-7,TGCGCCAGCAGTAGGTTAGCGGGTTACGAGCAGTACTTC,CASSRLAGYEQYF
TRBV4-1,NA,NA,TRBJ1-6,TGCGCCAGCAGCCAGACCCCAGGGGTTGGTTCACCCCTCCACTTT,CASSQTPGVGSPLHF
TRBV6-5,NA,NA,TRBJ1-1,TGTGCCAGCACCCAATGGGGGGGGACTGAAGCTTTCTTT,CASTQWGGTEAFF
TRBV11-2,NA,NA,TRBJ1-4,TGTGCCAGCAGCGGAGGGAGTCCTAATGAAAAACTGTTTTTT,CASSGGSPNEKLFF